This T cell receptor (beta chain) was identified during a study of T cell responses to AZD1222 COVID-19 vaccine (dated by TCRdb to the early 2020s). As for the study more broadly: A total of approximately 230 trial participants underwent TCR sequencing, of whom about 200 received two doses of AZD1222 and around 25 received two doses of the MenACWY control vaccine. Trial participants were enrolled by age into subgroups of 18-55, 56-69 and 70-plus years, and about 150, 27 and 61 TCR-sequenced participants, respectively, were included in these subgroups. Here is what the overall study found, with its caveats: Because no day 14 peak-response samples were available, repertoires were characterized only after the peak T cell response. CD4 TCRs associated with the vaccine covered the entire spike protein, and the dominant responses were in regions 160-218 and 743-854. Most participants were white British and females outnumbered males, and the authors suggested that clonal diversity may have been underestimated. Spike-specific TCR breadth and depth rose significantly after two AZD1222 doses compared with day 0 and with MenACWY recipients. Conclusions about previously exposed vaccinees are limited because only five to seven AZD1222 recipients were SARS-CoV-2 seropositive at baseline. Epitopes outside the regions mutated in the B.1.351 and B.1.1.7 variants were reportedly recognized by nearly half of the unique spike-specific TCRs. In the small 56-69-year group, the increase in depth fell short of significance, most likely because of low power.

Comment on this clone: What this receptor recognizes is not known. Base qualities are missing; no much larger clone stands one base away.

Trimmed from V: 3 bases; trimmed from J: 5 bases; junction bases lacking a gene match: 5. The cysteine opens and the phenylalanine closes a CDR3 of 15 amino acids. The sequence is cut down to CDR3 DNA, 45 bases in frame from base 1. Looking up the germline V gene yields CDR1 SGHTA and CDR2 FQGTGA. The CDR3 regions of human TCRbeta chains were subjected to immunosequencing. The study's processing was this. Repertoire TCRs were matched against a reference library of SARS-CoV-2-specific TCRs generated with the MIRA antigen-specificity platform. Breadth was defined as the fraction of unique TCRs that were SARS-CoV-2-associated. Depth was defined as the fraction of total T cells that were SARS-CoV-2-associated. Using the MIRA data, each spike-specific TCR was assigned both to the spike region to which the TCR was reactive and to a CD4 or CD8 class. Log10-transformed breadth and depth values were compared by one-way ANOVA with Sidak's multiple comparisons tests. TCRdb carries this immuneACCESS record with in-frame sequences only. Its versions omit some clonotypes, under half of them owing to an unresolved V gene in the studies checked, with the rest unexplained. V and J calls and clone size follow that table, whereas D and trimming were derived from the DNA. This sample has 85,000 to 130,000 clones in its table, and more than 75% of those were observed once. Jointly, the top ten make up roughly 3.3% of the sample.

This specimen's time point label, per the study, means: about 28 days (+/-7) after the second vaccine dose. Explained via the paper, the treatment or condition label denotes: meningococcal conjugate vaccine given as trial control. Samples from vaccinated people were obtained from the UK trials COV001 and COV002, which included a single-blind randomized controlled phase 2/3 trial of AZD1222 (ChAdOx1 nCoV-19) in healthy adults. For TCRbeta chain sequencing, PBMC samples from trial participants were taken at day 0 and at day 28 after the second dose. Sequencing used peripheral blood, obtained 28 days after the second dose of the MenACWY control vaccine. This TCR was recovered from an adult who received the MenACWY meningococcal vaccine as a control. The rearrangement joined TRBV7-3 to TRBJ2-3, with 10 middle bases fitting TRBD2. CDR3 loop: CASSFQRGGGDTQYF. The bases are TGTGCCAGCAGCTTCCAGCGGGGGGGCGGAGATACGCAGTATTTT.